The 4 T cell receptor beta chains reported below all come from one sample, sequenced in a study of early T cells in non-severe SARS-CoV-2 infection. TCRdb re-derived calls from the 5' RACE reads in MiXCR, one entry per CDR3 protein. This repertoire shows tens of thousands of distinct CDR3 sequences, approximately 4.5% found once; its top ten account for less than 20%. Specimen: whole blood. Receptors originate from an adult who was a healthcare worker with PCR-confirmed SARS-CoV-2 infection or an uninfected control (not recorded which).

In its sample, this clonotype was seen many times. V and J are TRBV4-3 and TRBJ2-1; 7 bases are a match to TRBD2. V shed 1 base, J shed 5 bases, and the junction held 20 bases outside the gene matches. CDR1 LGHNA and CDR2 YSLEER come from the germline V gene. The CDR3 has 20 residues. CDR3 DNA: TGCGCCAGCAGCCAAGTTCACACACGCGGTCCCGGGGCGGGGGACAATGAGCAGTTCTTC. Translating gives CASSQVHTRGPGAGDNEQFF.

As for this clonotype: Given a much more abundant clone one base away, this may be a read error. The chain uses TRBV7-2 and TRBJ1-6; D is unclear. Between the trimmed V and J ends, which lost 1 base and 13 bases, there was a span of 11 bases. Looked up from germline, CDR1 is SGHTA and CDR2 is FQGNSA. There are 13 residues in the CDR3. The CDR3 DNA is TGTGCCAGCAGCTTAGAGGACCACCGGCCCCTCCACTTT. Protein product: CASSLEDHRPLHF. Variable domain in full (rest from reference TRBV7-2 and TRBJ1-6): GAGVSQSPSNKVTEKGKDVELRCDPISGHTALYWYRQSLGQGLEFLIYFQGNSAPDKSGLPSDRFSAERTGGSVSTLTIQRTQQEDSAVYLCASSLEDHRPLHFGNGTRLTVT.

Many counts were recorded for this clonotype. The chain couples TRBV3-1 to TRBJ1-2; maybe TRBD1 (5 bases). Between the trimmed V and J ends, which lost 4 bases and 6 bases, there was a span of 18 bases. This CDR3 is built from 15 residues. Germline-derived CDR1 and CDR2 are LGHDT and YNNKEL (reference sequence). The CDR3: CASSPLMGGVDGYTF. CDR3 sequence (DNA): TGTGCCAGCAGCCCTCTGATGGGGGGAGTCGATGGCTACACCTTC.

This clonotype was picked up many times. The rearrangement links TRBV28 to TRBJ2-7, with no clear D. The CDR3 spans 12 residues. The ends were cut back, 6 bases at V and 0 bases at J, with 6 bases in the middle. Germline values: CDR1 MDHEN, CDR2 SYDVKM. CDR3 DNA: TGTGCCAGCAGCTCCTCCTCCTACGAGCAGTACTTC. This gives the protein CASSSSSYEQYF.